The clone carrying this T cell receptor (beta chain) was counted at least ten times. Profiled with immunoSEQ multiplex PCR; TCRdb holds only in-frame clones, not every one. The sample presents over 20,000 clones, none singletons. Germline V gives CDR1 SEHNR, CDR2 FQNEAQ (reference sequence). The germline V and J ends were trimmed by 4 bases and 5 bases, with 14 bases remaining between them. CDR3 size: 14 residues. This entry comes from a study of T cells after posttransplantation cyclophosphamide. The sample consisted of PBMCs. The receptor was derived from a man aged 45 to 65 in good health, CMV-negative, and a related stem cell transplant donor. The rearrangement links TRBV7-9 to TRBJ1-1, with D tentatively TRBD1 (6 bases). As DNA, the CDR3 is TGTGCCAGCAGCTACAGTATACAGGGAACTGAAGCTTTCTTT. It encodes CASSYSIQGTEAFF.